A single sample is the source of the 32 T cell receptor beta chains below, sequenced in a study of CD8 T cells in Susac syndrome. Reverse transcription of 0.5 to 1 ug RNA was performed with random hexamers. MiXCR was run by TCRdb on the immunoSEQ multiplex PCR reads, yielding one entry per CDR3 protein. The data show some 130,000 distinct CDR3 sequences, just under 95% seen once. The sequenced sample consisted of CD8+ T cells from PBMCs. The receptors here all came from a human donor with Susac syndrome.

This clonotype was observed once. CDR3 coding DNA: TGCGCCAGCAGCTTGGGGGCCCCGGGACTAGCGTCCTACGAGCAGTACTTC. As protein: CASSLGAPGLASYEQYF. This chain joins TRBV5-1 and TRBJ2-7; 10 positions agree with TRBD2. Germline CDR1 and CDR2: SGHRS and YFSETQ. Trimming cost V 0 bases and J 1 base; bases outside gene matches: 7. CDR3 size: 17 residues. Combining the CDR3 with reference TRBV5-1 and TRBJ2-7 gives the whole variable domain KAGVTQTPRYLIKTRGQQVTLSCSPISGHRSVSWYQQTPGQGLQFLFEYFSETQRNKGNFPGRFSGRQFSNSRSEMNVSTLELGDSALYLCASSLGAPGLASYEQYFGPGTRLTVT.

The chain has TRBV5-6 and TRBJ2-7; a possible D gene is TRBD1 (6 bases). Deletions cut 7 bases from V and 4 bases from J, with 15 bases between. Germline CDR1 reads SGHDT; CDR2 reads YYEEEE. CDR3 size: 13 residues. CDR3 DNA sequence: TGTGCCAGCGACAGCAACAGGGTGTACGAGCAGTACTTC. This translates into CASDSNRVYEQYF.

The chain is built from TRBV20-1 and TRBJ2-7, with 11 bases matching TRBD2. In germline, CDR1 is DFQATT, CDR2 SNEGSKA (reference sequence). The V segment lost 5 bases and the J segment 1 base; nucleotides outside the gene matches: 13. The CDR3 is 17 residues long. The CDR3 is CSASSTSGRKSSYEQYF. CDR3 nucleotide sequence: TGCAGTGCTTCGAGCACTAGCGGGAGAAAGTCATCCTACGAGCAGTACTTC.

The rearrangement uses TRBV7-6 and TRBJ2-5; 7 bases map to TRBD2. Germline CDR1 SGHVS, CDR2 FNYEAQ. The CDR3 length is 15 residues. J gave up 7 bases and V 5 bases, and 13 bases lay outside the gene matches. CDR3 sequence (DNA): TGTGCCAGCAGCAAAGCGGGACCCTCTGAGGGGACCCAGTACTTC. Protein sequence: CASSKAGPSEGTQYF.

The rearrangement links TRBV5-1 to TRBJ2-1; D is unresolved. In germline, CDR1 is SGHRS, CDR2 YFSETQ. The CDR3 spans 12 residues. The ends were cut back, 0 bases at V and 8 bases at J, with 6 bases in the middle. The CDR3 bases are TGCGCCAGCAGCTTGGCCTTCGATGAGCAGTTCTTC. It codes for CASSLAFDEQFF.

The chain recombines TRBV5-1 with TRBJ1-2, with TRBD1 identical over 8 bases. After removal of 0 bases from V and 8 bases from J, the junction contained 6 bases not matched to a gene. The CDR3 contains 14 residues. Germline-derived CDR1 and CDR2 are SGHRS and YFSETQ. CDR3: CASSLADRVTGYTF. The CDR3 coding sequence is TGCGCCAGCAGCTTGGCGGACAGGGTAACGGGCTACACCTTC.

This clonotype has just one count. The CDR3: CSVSGLEDEQYF. CDR3 in DNA: TGCAGCGTCTCAGGTCTCGAGGACGAGCAGTACTTC. V gene TRBV29-1 combines with J gene TRBJ2-7, with no clear D. This CDR3 comprises 12 residues. V lost 6 bases and J 5 bases, leaving 14 bases between the germline ends. CDR1 and CDR2 (germline): SQVTM, ANQGSEA.

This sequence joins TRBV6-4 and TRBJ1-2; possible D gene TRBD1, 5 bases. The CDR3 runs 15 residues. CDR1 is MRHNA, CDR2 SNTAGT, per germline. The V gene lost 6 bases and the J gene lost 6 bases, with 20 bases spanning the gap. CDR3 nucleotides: TGTGCCAGCAGCGAAGAGCCGGGGACGGTCCATGGCTACACCTTC. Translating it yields CASSEEPGTVHGYTF.

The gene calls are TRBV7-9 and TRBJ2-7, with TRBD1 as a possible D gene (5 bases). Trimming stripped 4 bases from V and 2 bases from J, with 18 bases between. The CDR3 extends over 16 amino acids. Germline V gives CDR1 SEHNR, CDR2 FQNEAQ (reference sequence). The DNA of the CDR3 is TGTGCCAGCAGCTCTAGGGCCCCGGCAGGGACCTACGAGCAGTACTTC. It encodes CASSSRAPAGTYEQYF.

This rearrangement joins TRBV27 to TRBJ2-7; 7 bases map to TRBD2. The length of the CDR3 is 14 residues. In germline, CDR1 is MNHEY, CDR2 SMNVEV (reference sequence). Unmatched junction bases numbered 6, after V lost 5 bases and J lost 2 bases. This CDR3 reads CASSTHGLAYEQYF. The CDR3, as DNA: TGTGCCAGCAGTACTCATGGACTAGCCTACGAGCAGTACTTC.

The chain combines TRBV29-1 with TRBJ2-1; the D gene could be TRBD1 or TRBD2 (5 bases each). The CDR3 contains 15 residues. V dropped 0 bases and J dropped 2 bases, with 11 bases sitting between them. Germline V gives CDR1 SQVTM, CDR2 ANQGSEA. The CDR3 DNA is TGCAGCGTTGAAGATCTTGGGACCACCTACAATGAGCAGTTCTTC. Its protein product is CSVEDLGTTYNEQFF.

The CDR3 DNA sequence: TGTGCCAGCAGTTTAGACAGGGTCTATGAGACCCAGTACTTC. Amino acids: CASSLDRVYETQYF. V and J are TRBV12-3 or TRBV12-4 and TRBJ2-5, with TRBD1 as a possible D gene (6 bases). Trimming shortened V by 1 base and J by 5 bases, and 11 bases separated the two germline ends. CDR3 length: 14 amino acids.

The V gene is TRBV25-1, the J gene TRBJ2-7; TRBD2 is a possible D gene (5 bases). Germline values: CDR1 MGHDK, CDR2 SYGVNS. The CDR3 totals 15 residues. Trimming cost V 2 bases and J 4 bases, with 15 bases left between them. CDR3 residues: CASSEGGSWGYEQYF. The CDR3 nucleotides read TGTGCCAGCAGTGAAGGAGGCAGCTGGGGTTACGAGCAGTACTTC.

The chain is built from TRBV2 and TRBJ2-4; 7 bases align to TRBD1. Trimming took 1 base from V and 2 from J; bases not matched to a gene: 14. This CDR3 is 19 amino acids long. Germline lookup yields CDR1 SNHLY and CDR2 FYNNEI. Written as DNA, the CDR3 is TGTGCCAGCAGTGAAGAGGGATCCGGCAGGGGGAGAACCAAAAACATTCAGTACTTC. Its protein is CASSEEGSGRGRTKNIQYF.

CDR3 in amino acids: CASSYTGDGYTF. Written as DNA, the CDR3 is TGTGCCAGCAGCTATACAGGGGATGGCTACACCTTC. J is TRBJ1-2 and V is TRBV5-5, with TRBD1 matching 7 bases. This CDR3 comprises 12 residues. Germline values: CDR1 SGHKS, CDR2 YYEKEE (reference sequence). V shed 3 bases and J 6 bases; nucleotides not matched to a gene: 2. The full variable domain, in which reference TRBV5-5 and TRBJ1-2 provide the parts outside the CDR3, is DAGVTQSPTHLIKTRGQQVTLRCSPISGHKSVSWYQQVLGQGPQFIFQYYEKEERGRGNFPDRFSARQFPNYSSELNVNALLLGDSALYLCASSYTGDGYTFGSGTRLTVV.

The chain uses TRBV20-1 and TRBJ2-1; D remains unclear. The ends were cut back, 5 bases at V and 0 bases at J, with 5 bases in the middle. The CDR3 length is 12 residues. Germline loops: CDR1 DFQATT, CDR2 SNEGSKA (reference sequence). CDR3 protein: CSAWSSYNEQFF. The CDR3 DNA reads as TGCAGTGCTTGGAGCTCCTACAATGAGCAGTTCTTC.

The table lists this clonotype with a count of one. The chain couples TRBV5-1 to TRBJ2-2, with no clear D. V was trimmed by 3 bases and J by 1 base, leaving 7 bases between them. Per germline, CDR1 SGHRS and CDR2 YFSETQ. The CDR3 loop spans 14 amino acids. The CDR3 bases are TGCGCCAGCAGCTGGTCCTTGAACACCGGGGAGCTGTTTTTT. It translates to CASSWSLNTGELFF.

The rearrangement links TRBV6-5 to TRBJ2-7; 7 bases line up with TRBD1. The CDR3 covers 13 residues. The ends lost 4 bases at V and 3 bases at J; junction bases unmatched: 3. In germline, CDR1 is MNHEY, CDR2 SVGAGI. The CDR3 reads CASSSGTDYEQYF. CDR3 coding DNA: TGTGCCAGCAGTTCCGGGACAGACTACGAGCAGTACTTC.

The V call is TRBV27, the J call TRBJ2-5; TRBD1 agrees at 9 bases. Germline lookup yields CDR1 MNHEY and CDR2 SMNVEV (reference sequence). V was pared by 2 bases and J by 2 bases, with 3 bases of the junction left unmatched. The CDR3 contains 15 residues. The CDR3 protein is CASSLGTGPQETQYF. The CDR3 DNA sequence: TGTGCCAGCAGTTTAGGGACAGGGCCTCAAGAGACCCAGTACTTC.

The CDR3 sequence: CASSSILAGVGTYNEQFF. For the CDR3, the DNA is TGTGCCAGCAGCTCAATACTAGCGGGAGTGGGGACCTACAATGAGCAGTTCTTC. The rearrangement links TRBV7-8 to TRBJ2-1; 11 bases are a match to TRBD2. V dropped 4 bases and J dropped 2; count of bases not matched to a gene: 10. Germline V gene sequence: CDR1 SGHVS, CDR2 FQNEAQ. The CDR3 loop spans 18 amino acids.

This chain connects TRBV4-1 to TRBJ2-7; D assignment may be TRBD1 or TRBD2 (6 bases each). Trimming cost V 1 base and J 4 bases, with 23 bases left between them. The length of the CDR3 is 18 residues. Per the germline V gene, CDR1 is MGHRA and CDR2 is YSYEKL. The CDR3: CASSQVYNRGRPGYEQYF. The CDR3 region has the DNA TGCGCCAGCAGCCAAGTTTATAATCGGGGGCGGCCGGGATACGAGCAGTACTTC.

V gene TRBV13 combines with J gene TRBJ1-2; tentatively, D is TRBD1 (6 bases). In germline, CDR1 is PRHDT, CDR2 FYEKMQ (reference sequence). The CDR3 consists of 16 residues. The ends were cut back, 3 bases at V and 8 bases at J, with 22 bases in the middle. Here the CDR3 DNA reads TGTGCCAGCAGCTTCTCCACGGACAGTATCCCCGAGGGCTACACCTTC. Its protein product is CASSFSTDSIPEGYTF.

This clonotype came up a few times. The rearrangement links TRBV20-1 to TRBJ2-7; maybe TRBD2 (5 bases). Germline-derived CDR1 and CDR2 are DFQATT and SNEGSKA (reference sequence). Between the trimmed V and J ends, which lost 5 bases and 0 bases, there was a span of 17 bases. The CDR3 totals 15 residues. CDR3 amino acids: CSASSRSGSSYEQYF. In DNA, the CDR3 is TGCAGTGCTTCCAGTCGAAGCGGAAGCTCCTACGAGCAGTACTTC.

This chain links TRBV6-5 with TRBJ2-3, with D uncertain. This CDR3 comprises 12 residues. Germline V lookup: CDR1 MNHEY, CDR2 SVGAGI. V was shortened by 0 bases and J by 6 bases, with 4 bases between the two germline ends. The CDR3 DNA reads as TGTGCCAGCAGTTACTCGAGTGATACGCAGTATTTT. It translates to CASSYSSDTQYF.

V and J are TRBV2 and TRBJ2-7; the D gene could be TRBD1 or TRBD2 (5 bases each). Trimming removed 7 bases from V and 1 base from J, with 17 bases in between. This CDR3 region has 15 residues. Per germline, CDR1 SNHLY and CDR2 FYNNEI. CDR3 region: CASTEAPRESYEQYF. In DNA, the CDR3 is TGTGCCAGCACCGAAGCGCCCAGGGAGTCCTACGAGCAGTACTTC.

As DNA, the CDR3 is TGTGCCAGCAGCTTAGCGGGTACGAACACTGAAGCTTTCTTT. Translation: CASSLAGTNTEAFF. The chain recombines TRBV13 with TRBJ1-1; no clear D gene. CDR1 and CDR2 (germline): PRHDT, FYEKMQ (reference sequence). V was pared by 1 base and J by 1 base, with 7 bases between. The length of the CDR3 is 14 residues.

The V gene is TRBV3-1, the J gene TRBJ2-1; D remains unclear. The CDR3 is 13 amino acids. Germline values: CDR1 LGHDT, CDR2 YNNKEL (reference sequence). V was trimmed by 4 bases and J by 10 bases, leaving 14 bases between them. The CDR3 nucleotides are TGTGCCAGCAGCCCCGCAGACTTCAGGGAGCAGTTCTTC. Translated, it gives CASSPADFREQFF.

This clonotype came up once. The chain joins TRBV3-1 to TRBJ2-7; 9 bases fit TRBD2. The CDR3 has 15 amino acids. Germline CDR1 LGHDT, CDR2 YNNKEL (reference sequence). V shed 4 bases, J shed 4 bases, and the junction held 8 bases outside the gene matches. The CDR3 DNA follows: TGTGCCAGCAGCCTCGAACCGGGACTAGCATACGAGCAGTACTTC. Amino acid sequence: CASSLEPGLAYEQYF.

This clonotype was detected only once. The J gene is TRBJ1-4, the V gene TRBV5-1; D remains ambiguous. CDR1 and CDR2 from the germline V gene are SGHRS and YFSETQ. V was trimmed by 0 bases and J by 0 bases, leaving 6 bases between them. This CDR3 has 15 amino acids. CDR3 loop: CASSLGQTTNEKLFF. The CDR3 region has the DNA TGCGCCAGCAGCTTGGGGCAGACAACTAATGAAAAACTGTTTTTT.

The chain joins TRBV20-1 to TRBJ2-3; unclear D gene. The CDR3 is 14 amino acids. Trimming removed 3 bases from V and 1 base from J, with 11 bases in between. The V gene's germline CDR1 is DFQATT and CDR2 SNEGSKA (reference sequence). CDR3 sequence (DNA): TGCAGTGCTAGGAACGGTGTTGGCACAGATACGCAGTATTTT. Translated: CSARNGVGTDTQYF.

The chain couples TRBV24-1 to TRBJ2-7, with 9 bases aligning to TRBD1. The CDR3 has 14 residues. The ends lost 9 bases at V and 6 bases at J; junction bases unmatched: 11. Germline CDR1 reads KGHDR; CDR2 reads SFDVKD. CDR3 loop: CATSRSDRGREQYF. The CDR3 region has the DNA TGTGCCACCTCGCGATCGGACAGGGGACGCGAGCAGTACTTC.

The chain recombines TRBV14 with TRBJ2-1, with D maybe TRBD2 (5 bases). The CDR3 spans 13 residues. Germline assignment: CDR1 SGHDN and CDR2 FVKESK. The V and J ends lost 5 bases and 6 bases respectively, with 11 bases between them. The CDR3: CASSSLEGNEQFF. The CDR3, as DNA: TGTGCCAGCAGCTCCCTCGAGGGCAATGAGCAGTTCTTC.